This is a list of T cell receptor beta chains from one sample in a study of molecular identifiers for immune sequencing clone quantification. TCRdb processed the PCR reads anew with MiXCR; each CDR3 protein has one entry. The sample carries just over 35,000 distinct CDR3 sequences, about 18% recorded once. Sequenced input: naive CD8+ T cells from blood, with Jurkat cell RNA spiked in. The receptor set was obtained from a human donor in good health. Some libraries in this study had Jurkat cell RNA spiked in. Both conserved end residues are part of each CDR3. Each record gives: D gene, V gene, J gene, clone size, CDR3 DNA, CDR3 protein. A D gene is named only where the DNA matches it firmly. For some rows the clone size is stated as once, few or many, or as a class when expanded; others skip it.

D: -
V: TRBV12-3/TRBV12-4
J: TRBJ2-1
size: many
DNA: TGTGCCAGCAGAGGGCTCCGGGGCCTCGAAAATGAGCAGTTCTTC
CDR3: CASRGLRGLENEQFF

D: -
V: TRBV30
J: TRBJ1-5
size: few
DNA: TGTGCCTGGAGTGAATACAGCGAGTATCAGCCCCAGCATTTT
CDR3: CAWSEYSEYQPQHF

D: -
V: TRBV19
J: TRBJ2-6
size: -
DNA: -
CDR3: CASSPGFRVASGANVPTF

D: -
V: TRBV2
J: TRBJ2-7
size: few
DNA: TGTGCCAGCTCTCAAGGCAGTGTGCAACCTGGGTACGAGCAGTACTTC
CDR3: CASSQGSVQPGYEQYF

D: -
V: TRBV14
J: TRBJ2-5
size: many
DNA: TGTGCCAGCAGCCAAGGATTGGGTAGGGGCATCTTAAGTGAGACCCAGTACTTC
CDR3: CASSQGLGRGILSETQYF

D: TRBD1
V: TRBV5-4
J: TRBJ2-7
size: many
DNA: TGTGCCAGCAGCCTACAGGGGATCTACGAGCAGTACTTC
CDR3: CASSLQGIYEQYF

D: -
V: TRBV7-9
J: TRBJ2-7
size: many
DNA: TGTGCCAGCAGCACCGCCCAACATGCCTACGAGCAGTACTTC
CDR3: CASSTAQHAYEQYF

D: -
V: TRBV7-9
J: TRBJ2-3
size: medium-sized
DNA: TGTGCCAGCAGCTTAGGGGTCCCAGATACGCAGTATTTT
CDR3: CASSLGVPDTQYF

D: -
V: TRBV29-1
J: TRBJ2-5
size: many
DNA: TGCAGCGTTGAAGTGGTTCAAGAGACCCAGTACTTC
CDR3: CSVEVVQETQYF

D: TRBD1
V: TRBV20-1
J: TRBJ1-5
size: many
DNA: TGCAGTGCCGTTGGACAGGGGGCCAATCAGCCCCAGCATTTT
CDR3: CSAVGQGANQPQHF

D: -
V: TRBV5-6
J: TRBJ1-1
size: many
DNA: TGTGCCAGCAGCTTGGTACTCAACACTGAAGCTTTCTTT
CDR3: CASSLVLNTEAFF

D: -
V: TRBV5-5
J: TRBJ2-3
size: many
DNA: TGTGCCAGCAGCCGTGGCACAGATACGCAGTATTTT
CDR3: CASSRGTDTQYF

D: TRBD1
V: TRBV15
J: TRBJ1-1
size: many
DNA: TGTGCCACCAGCATACAGGGGCCCACTGAAGCTTTCTTT
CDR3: CATSIQGPTEAFF

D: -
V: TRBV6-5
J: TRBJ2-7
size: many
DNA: TGTGCCAGCAGCCCACAGGGTCAGGAGCAGTACTTC
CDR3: CASSPQGQEQYF

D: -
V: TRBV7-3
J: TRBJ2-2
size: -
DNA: TGTGCCAGCAGCTGGTCACAGGCGGACACCGGGGAGCTGTTTTTT
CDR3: CASSWSQADTGELFF

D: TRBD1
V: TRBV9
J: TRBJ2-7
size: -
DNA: TGTGCCAGCAGCGCCCGACAGGGGTCCGGGTACGAGCAGTACTTC
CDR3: CASSARQGSGYEQYF

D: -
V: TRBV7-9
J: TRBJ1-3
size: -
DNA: TGTGCCAGCAGACCGTCGGCCGCCCGCTCTGGAAACACCATATATTTT
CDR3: CASRPSAARSGNTIYF

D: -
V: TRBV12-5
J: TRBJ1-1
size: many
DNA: TGTGCTAGTGACAAAGAGTACACTGAAGCTTTCTTT
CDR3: CASDKEYTEAFF

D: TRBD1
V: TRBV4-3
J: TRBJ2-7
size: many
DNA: TGCGCCAGCAGCCCCGGGACAGGGGAGGACTACGAGCAGTACTTC
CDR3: CASSPGTGEDYEQYF

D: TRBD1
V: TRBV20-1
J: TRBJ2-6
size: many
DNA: TGCAGTGCTAGAGATTCTGGCAGGGGGACGACAGGGGCCAACGTCCTGACTTTC
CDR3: CSARDSGRGTTGANVLTF

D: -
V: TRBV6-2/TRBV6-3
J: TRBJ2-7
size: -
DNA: TGTGCCAGCAGTTACGCCCCGTCGAGCGAGCAGTACTTC
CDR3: CASSYAPSSEQYF

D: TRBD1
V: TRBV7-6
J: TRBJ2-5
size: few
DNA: TGTGCCAGCAGCTTACAGGACAGGGGGCAAGAGACCCAGTACTTC
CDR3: CASSLQDRGQETQYF

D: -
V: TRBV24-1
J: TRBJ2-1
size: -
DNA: TGTGCCACCAGTGATTTAGGGATAGAAAGGAATGAGCAGTTCTTC
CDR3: CATSDLGIERNEQFF

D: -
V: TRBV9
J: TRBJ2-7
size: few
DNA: TGTGCCAGCAGCGACCTCCCCGGGTACGAGCAGTACTTC
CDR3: CASSDLPGYEQYF

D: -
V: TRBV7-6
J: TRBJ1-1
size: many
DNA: TGTGCCAGCAGCCCCTCACAGGGCATGAACACTGAAGCTTTCTTT
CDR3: CASSPSQGMNTEAFF

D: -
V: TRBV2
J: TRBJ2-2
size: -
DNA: TGTGCCTGCCGGAACACCGGGGAGCTGTTTTTT
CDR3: CACRNTGELFF

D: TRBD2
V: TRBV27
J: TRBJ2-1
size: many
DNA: TGTGCCAGCGGGCCCTGGCGGGAGGGAACCTACAATGAGCAGTTCTTC
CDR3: CASGPWREGTYNEQFF

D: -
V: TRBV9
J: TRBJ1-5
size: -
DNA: TGTGCCAGCAGCGCACAGGGATCCGGTCAGCCCCAGCATTTT
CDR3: CASSAQGSGQPQHF

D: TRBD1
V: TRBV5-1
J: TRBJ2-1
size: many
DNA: TGCGCCAGCAGTTTGGACAGGGACTTCTACAATGAGCAGTTCTTC
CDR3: CASSLDRDFYNEQFF

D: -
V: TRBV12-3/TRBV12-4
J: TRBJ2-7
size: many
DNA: TGTGCCAGCAGTTTGGGCGGAGCCCCCTACGAGCAGTACTTC
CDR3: CASSLGGAPYEQYF

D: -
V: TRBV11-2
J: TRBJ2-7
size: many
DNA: TGTGCCAGCAGCCCAGGGGGGACGGCCTACGAGCAGTACTTC
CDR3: CASSPGGTAYEQYF

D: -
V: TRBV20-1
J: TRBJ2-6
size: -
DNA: TGCAGTGCACAGGTTTGGAGGTCTGGGGCCAACGTCCTGACTTTC
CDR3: CSAQVWRSGANVLTF

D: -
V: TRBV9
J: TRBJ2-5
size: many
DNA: TGTGCCAGCAGCGTAGCGGGCAGGGGTCAAGAGACCCAGTACTTC
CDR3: CASSVAGRGQETQYF

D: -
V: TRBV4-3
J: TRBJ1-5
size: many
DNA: TGCGCCAGCAGCCAAGATAGGTCCGGGAGTGAGGGGCAGCCCCAGCATTTT
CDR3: CASSQDRSGSEGQPQHF

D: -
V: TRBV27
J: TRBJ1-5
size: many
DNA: TGTGCCAGCAGTCCGTTCAATAGCAATCAGCCCCAGCATTTT
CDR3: CASSPFNSNQPQHF